This T cell receptor beta chain was recorded in a study of blood T cell repertoires in COVID-19. Study in general: Sources were T cells, B-cell-depleted T cells, or PBMCs; the material itself was cDNA or gDNA.

The CDR3 has 15 residues. CDR1 and CDR2 from the germline V gene are SGHAT and FQNNGV. Unmatched junction bases numbered 5, after V lost 4 bases and J lost 0 bases. Libraries were prepared by immunoSEQ multiplex PCR; TCRdb keeps only in-frame clonotypes and omits some of them. The table lists roughly 220,000 clones, around nine tenths of them singletons. Cohort placement rested on clinical history that participants reported themselves. The chain joins TRBV11-2 to TRBJ1-1; 7 bases map to TRBD1. The receptor was isolated from a woman in her forties or fifties with acute COVID-19. The sample was PBMCs or T cells enriched from blood (not recorded which). DNA of the CDR3: TGTGCCAGCAGCTCACGGACAGGAATGAACACTGAAGCTTTCTTT. This sequence encodes CASSSRTGMNTEAFF.